A selection of T cell receptor beta chains follows, all from one sample in a study of blood T cell repertoires in COVID-19. Produced via immunoSEQ multiplex PCR; TCRdb's table is partial and in-frame only. This table has under 200,000 clones, around 77% appearing once. Sequencing was performed on peripheral blood. These receptors all come from a man in his 70s with active or convalescent COVID-19. The CDR3 runs from the conserved cysteine through the conserved F or W. A D gene is named only where the DNA matches it firmly. Expanded clones are given a class, and other clones once, few, many or no size at all.

D,V,size,J,DNA,CDR3
NA,TRBV30,NA,TRBJ2-7,TGTGCCTGGAGTACGGGGGACGAGCAGTACTTC,CAWSTGDEQYF
NA,TRBV20-1,NA,TRBJ2-3,TGCAGTGCTAGAATCTCAGATACGCAGTATTTT,CSARISDTQYF
TRBD2,TRBV7-8,NA,TRBJ2-7,TGTGCCAGCAGCTTAGAAGGGACTAGCGACGAGCAGTACTTC,CASSLEGTSDEQYF
TRBD2,TRBV6-5,few,TRBJ2-2,TGTGCCAGCAGTTACTGGGGACTAGTAGCCGGGGAGCTGTTTTTT,CASSYWGLVAGELFF
NA,TRBV6-5,NA,TRBJ2-5,TGTGCCAGCAAAGGGGGGGCCGCCCAAGAGACCCAGTACTTC,CASKGGAAQETQYF
TRBD1,TRBV29-1,NA,TRBJ1-2,TGCAGCGTCCTTTCGGGACAGGGGTCTGGCTACACCTTC,CSVLSGQGSGYTF
TRBD2,TRBV27,NA,TRBJ2-7,TGTGCCAGCAGTTTATACGGGGGGGCCCTGTACTTC,CASSLYGGALYF
NA,TRBV21-1,NA,TRBJ2-1,TGTGCCAGCAGCAAAGCGGGAAGACTAGCGGGAGGGCCGGATTACAATGAGCAGTTCTTC,CASSKAGRLAGGPDYNEQFF
TRBD2,TRBV2,few,TRBJ2-4,TGTGCCAGCAGAGGGGTGGCGGGAGTAGCCAAAAACATTCAGTACTTC,CASRGVAGVAKNIQYF
TRBD2,TRBV6-5,NA,TRBJ2-1,TGTGCCAGCAGCCGGACTAGCGGGAGAAGTGAGCAGTTCTTC,CASSRTSGRSEQFF